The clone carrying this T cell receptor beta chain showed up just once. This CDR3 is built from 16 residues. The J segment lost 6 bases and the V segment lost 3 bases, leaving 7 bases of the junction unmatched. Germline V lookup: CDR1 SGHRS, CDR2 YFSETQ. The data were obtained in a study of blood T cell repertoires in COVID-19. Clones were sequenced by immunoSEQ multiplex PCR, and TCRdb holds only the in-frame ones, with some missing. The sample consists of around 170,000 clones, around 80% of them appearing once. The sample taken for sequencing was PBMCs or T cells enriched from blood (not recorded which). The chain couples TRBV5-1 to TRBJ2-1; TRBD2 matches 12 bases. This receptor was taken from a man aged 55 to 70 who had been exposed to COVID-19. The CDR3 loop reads CASSSSTSGRTNEQFF. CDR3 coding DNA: TGCGCCAGCAGCTCCTCCACTAGCGGGAGGACCAATGAGCAGTTCTTC.